This TCR beta chain was captured by sequencing in a study of OX40 agonist ivuxolimab in advanced cancers. Study in general: Patients were treated with intravenous ivuxolimab, dosed at 0.01 to 10 mg/kg and infused every 2 weeks.

The J segment lost 12 bases and the V segment lost 0 bases, leaving 10 bases of the junction unmatched. This CDR3 is built from 15 residues. Germline assignment: CDR1 SGDLS and CDR2 YYNGEE. Some clones are missing from TCRdb's copy, which holds only in-frame ones; the method was immunoSEQ multiplex PCR. The sample records 65,000 to 75,000 clones, 80% to 90% being singletons. This TCR was recovered from an adult with an advanced solid tumor such as melanoma, head and neck, liver or kidney cancer. The chain recombines TRBV9 with TRBJ2-1, with 9 bases that match TRBD2. The sequenced sample was CD4+ or CD8+ T cells sorted from blood, obtained in a trial of the OX40 agonist ivuxolimab. CDR3 bases: TGTGCCAGCAGCGTAGGCGGGAGGGCCGAAGGTGGGCAGTTCTTC. Translated: CASSVGGRAEGGQFF. The variable domain in full, with the rest retrieved from reference TRBV9 and TRBJ2-1, is DSGVTQTPKHLITATGQRVTLRCSPRSGDLSVYWYQQSLDQGLQFLIQYYNGEERAKGNILERFSAQQFPDLHSELNLSSLELGDSALYFCASSVGGRAEGGQFFGPGTRLTVL.